This T cell receptor (beta chain) was captured by sequencing in a study of identical twins. TCRdb called the 5' RACE reads again in MiXCR, with one record for every CDR3 protein. The sample contains some 630,000 distinct CDR3 sequences, 7.1% of which appear only once. The length of the CDR3 is 13 residues. V lost 4 bases to trimming and J lost 10 bases, with 14 bases between them. Germline V gene data show CDR1 as MNHNS and CDR2 as SASEGT. These data are also associated with another study on yellow fever vaccine responses in identical twins.

Specimen: PBMCs. This chain links TRBV6-1 with TRBJ2-1; a possible D gene is TRBD1 (6 bases). The sequence was obtained from a woman younger than 35 in good health. The chain's CDR3 is CASSGTVNGEQFF. The CDR3 bases are TGTGCCAGCAGTGGGACAGTCAACGGAGAGCAGTTCTTC.